The rows below give T cell receptor beta chains drawn from one sample of a study of T cell repertoires in cytomegalovirus infection. TCRdb independently ran MiXCR on the reads; one entry per CDR3 protein. The sample holds 700,000 to 900,000 distinct CDR3 sequences; 29% are singletons and the top ten take around 13%. Their antigen targets remain unknown. Specimen: cultured CD8+ T cells from PBMCs, collected from culture after CMV antigen stimulation. These TCRs come from a human donor in good health (CMV status not recorded). Some clones in this sample may be carry-over from other donors' samples. Each CDR3 is given with its conserved first and last residue. Fields, in order: CDR3 protein, CDR3 DNA, clone size, D gene, J gene, V gene. A D gene is named only where the DNA matches it firmly. Clone size is shown for a subset of rows, as once, few, many or a class of expanded clone.

CDR3: CASSGEPGNYGYTF; DNA: TGCGCCAGCAGCGGCGAACCAGGGAACTATGGCTACACCTTC; size: few; D: NA; J: TRBJ1-2; V: TRBV4-1
CDR3: CSFSRDSEQYF; DNA: TGCAGTTTCTCAAGGGACTCCGAGCAGTACTTC; size: NA; D: NA; J: TRBJ2-7; V: TRBV20-1
CDR3: CASSYSQDQGTEAFF; DNA: TGTGCCAGCAGTTACTCCCAGGACCAGGGTACTGAAGCTTTCTTT; size: NA; D: NA; J: TRBJ1-1; V: TRBV6-6
CDR3: CANVPAGHYRSGANVLTF; DNA: TGTGCCAACGTCCCCGCGGGACATTACCGATCTGGGGCCAACGTCCTGACTTTC; size: NA; D: NA; J: TRBJ2-6; V: TRBV7-6
CDR3: CASSLKLTEAFF; DNA: TGTGCCAGCAGCTTAAAGCTCACTGAAGCTTTCTTT; size: few; D: NA; J: TRBJ1-1; V: TRBV7-9
CDR3: CASSLSGQGLGETQYF; DNA: TGTGCCAGCAGCTTATCGGGACAGGGGTTAGGAGAGACCCAGTACTTC; size: few; D: TRBD1; J: TRBJ2-5; V: TRBV7-9
CDR3: CASSPSGRRFYGYTF; DNA: TGTGCCAGCAGCCCCTCGGGCAGGAGGTTTTATGGCTACACCTTC; size: few; D: NA; J: TRBJ1-2; V: TRBV11-2
CDR3: CASSHPDSRDDEQFF; DNA: TGTGCCAGCAGCCACCCGGACTCCCGGGACGATGAGCAGTTCTTC; size: NA; D: NA; J: TRBJ2-1; V: TRBV4-2
CDR3: CASSLGGRRQPQHF; DNA: TGTGCCAGCAGTTTGGGAGGGAGGCGTCAGCCCCAGCATTTT; size: NA; D: NA; J: TRBJ1-5; V: TRBV28
CDR3: CASTPPGQLNTEAFF; DNA: TGTGCCAGTACCCCCCCGGGACAGCTGAACACTGAAGCTTTCTTT; size: few; D: TRBD1; J: TRBJ1-1; V: TRBV19
CDR3: CASSLSQGNTIYF; DNA: TGTGCCAGCAGTTTATCTCAGGGAAACACCATATATTTT; size: few; D: NA; J: TRBJ1-3; V: TRBV27
CDR3: CASSEPRGLVNEQFF; DNA: TGTGCCAGCAGTGAACCCAGGGGGCTGGTCAATGAGCAGTTCTTC; size: few; D: TRBD1; J: TRBJ2-1; V: TRBV2
CDR3: CASSESMGSSYNEQFF; DNA: TGCGCCAGCAGTGAGTCTATGGGGAGCTCCTACAATGAGCAGTTCTTC; size: NA; D: NA; J: TRBJ2-1; V: TRBV10-2
CDR3: CASSQATSSYNEQFF; DNA: TGCGCCAGCAGCCAAGCGACGAGCTCCTACAATGAGCAGTTCTTC; size: few; D: NA; J: TRBJ2-1; V: TRBV4-1
CDR3: CASSLASTRGVDTQYF; DNA: TGTGCCAGCAGCTTAGCATCCACTAGGGGGGTAGATACGCAGTATTTT; size: few; D: NA; J: TRBJ2-3; V: TRBV7-9
CDR3: CATSQDGNYGYTF; DNA: TGTGCCACCAGTCAGGACGGGAACTATGGCTACACCTTC; size: NA; D: NA; J: TRBJ1-2; V: TRBV15
CDR3: CASRDRGRTEAFF; DNA: TGTGCCAGCAGGGACAGGGGACGAACTGAAGCTTTCTTT; size: many; D: TRBD1; J: TRBJ1-1; V: TRBV6-5
CDR3: CASSPGTGSFHEQYF; DNA: TGTGCCAGCAGCCCGGGGACAGGGAGTTTCCACGAGCAGTACTTC; size: NA; D: TRBD1; J: TRBJ2-7; V: TRBV13
CDR3: CASSPQDRAYEQYF; DNA: TGTGCCAGCTCACCACAGGACAGGGCCTACGAGCAGTACTTC; size: NA; D: TRBD1; J: TRBJ2-7; V: TRBV18
CDR3: CASSIGGWSGGPSPDTQYF; DNA: TGTGCCAGTAGTATAGGGGGCTGGAGCGGGGGGCCAAGCCCAGATACGCAGTATTTT; size: few; D: TRBD2; J: TRBJ2-3; V: TRBV19
CDR3: CASSDTGQGGLGYGYTF; DNA: TGTGCCAGCAGTGATACGGGACAGGGGGGGCTTGGGTATGGCTACACCTTC; size: few; D: TRBD1; J: TRBJ1-2; V: TRBV25-1
CDR3: CASSLGDSGNYGYTF; DNA: TGTGCCAGCAGCTTAGGGGACAGCGGTAACTATGGCTACACCTTC; size: many; D: TRBD1; J: TRBJ1-2; V: TRBV7-9
CDR3: CASTLSVRGRTDTQYF; DNA: TGTGCCAGCACCTTAAGTGTACGGGGGAGAACAGATACGCAGTATTTT; size: many; D: NA; J: TRBJ2-3; V: TRBV11-1
CDR3: CASSYAGGAGTEAFF; DNA: TGTGCCAGCAGTTACGCAGGGGGCGCGGGCACTGAAGCTTTCTTT; size: NA; D: TRBD1; J: TRBJ1-1; V: TRBV6-5
CDR3: CASSWGLAGGASSYNEQFF; DNA: TGTGCCAGCAGCTGGGGACTAGCGGGGGGGGCAAGCTCCTACAATGAGCAGTTCTTC; size: many; D: TRBD2; J: TRBJ2-1; V: TRBV7-3
CDR3: CASTGTGGSPLHF; DNA: TGTGCCAGTACCGGGACAGGGGGATCACCCCTCCACTTT; size: NA; D: TRBD1; J: TRBJ1-6; V: TRBV19
CDR3: CASSLASTDTQYF; DNA: TGTGCCAGCAGCTTAGCTAGCACAGATACGCAGTATTTT; size: many; D: NA; J: TRBJ2-3; V: TRBV12-3/TRBV12-4
CDR3: CASSYSKTSGGYNEQFF; DNA: TGTGCCAGCAGTTACTCTAAGACTAGCGGGGGATACAATGAGCAGTTCTTC; size: few; D: TRBD2; J: TRBJ2-1; V: TRBV6-2/TRBV6-3
CDR3: CASSEYYLGGSEAFF; DNA: TGTGCCAGCAGTGAATATTATCTGGGGGGCTCTGAAGCTTTCTTT; size: few; D: NA; J: TRBJ1-1; V: TRBV6-1
CDR3: CASSLALHYEQYF; DNA: TGTGCCAGCAGTTTAGCCCTTCACTACGAGCAGTACTTC; size: few; D: NA; J: TRBJ2-7; V: TRBV12-3/TRBV12-4
CDR3: CASSLSGTSGGNSPLHF; DNA: TGTGCCAGCAGTTTATCTGGCACTTCGGGGGGTAATTCACCCCTCCACTTT; size: NA; D: NA; J: TRBJ1-6; V: TRBV27